Sequencing of this T cell receptor (beta chain) was carried out in a study of CD8+ T cells in alopecia areata. Looking at the study overall: For the treated group, dosing was oral tofacitinib at 5 to 10 mg twice daily.

RNA, once extracted, was reverse transcribed into cDNA for use as the sequencing template. Profiled with immunoSEQ multiplex PCR; TCRdb holds only in-frame clones, not every one. The sample has over 120,000 clones; about half are singletons. This clone was detected only a few times. Germline trimming cut 3 bases from V and 7 bases from J; bases unmatched to any gene: 8. CDR1 and CDR2 from the germline V gene are GTSNPN and SVGIG (reference sequence). The CDR3 loop spans 14 amino acids. The gene calls are TRBV30 and TRBJ1-4; TRBD1 matches at 7 bases. The sequenced sample was CD4+ T cells sorted from blood, obtained at week 0. This sequence originates from a human donor with alopecia areata. CDR3 nucleotide sequence: TGTGCCTGGAGCCTCAGGGGGTACGGTGAAAAACTGTTTTTT. Translating gives CAWSLRGYGEKLFF.